The TCR beta chain described here comes from a study of human T cells and chemical hapten exposure. The wider study: TCR yields per sample varied, mainly owing to small pooled library volume differences.

Researchers extracted total RNA from unfractionated whole blood. For the library, individual cDNA molecules each received unique molecular identifiers. In the authors' methods: The median was about 96,000 TCRs per sample, ranging about 23,224 to 690,600. MiXCR, run by TCRdb on the reads, gives a single entry per CDR3 protein. Clone size and V and J calls follow TCRdb, not the original study. This sample has about 120,000 distinct CDR3 sequences, with over 7.5% found just once. This clonotype was counted ten times or more. Its antigen remains unknown. Study-level points and caveats: TCRs above 1 in 1000 frequency stayed constant with DPC sensitization.

This CDR3 spans 12 amino acids. V gave up 5 bases and J gave up 7 bases; unmatched junction bases: 4. The germline CDR1 and CDR2 sequences are PRHDT and FYEKMQ (reference sequence). Sequencing was carried out using whole blood. This rearrangement joins TRBV13 to TRBJ1-2; 7 nucleotides agree with TRBD1. The sequence was collected from a human donor in good health. Some clones in this sample may be carry-over from other donors' samples. In DNA form, the CDR3 reads TGTGCCAGCAGCGACAGGGATTCTGGCTACACCTTC. Amino acids: CASSDRDSGYTF. Full variable domain (rest looked up from reference TRBV13 and TRBJ1-2): AAGVIQSPRHLIKEKRETATLKCYPIPRHDTVYWYQQGPGQDPQFLISFYEKMQSDKGSIPDRFSAQQFSDYHSELNMSSLELGDSALYFCASSDRDSGYTFGSGTRLTVV.